This is a list of T cell receptor beta chains from one sample in a study of blood T cell repertoires in COVID-19. The assay was immunoSEQ multiplex PCR, and TCRdb's table has in-frame clones only and misses some. Of about 230,000 clones in the sample, approximately 82% were seen once. Source material: peripheral blood. The receptors derive from a woman in her 70s with active or convalescent COVID-19. The CDR3 runs from the conserved cysteine through the conserved F or W. The order of the fields is CDR3 protein, CDR3 DNA, D gene, V gene, J gene. A D gene is named only where the DNA matches it firmly.

CASGLEAGQPQHF	TGTGCTAGTGGTTTGGAAGCGGGCCAGCCCCAGCATTTT	NA	TRBV12-5	TRBJ1-5
CASSLGLAGVDGELFF	TGCGCCAGCAGCTTGGGGCTAGCGGGGGTCGACGGGGAGCTGTTTTTT	TRBD2	TRBV5-1	TRBJ2-2
CASSLQGQGAGEQYF	TGTGCCAGCAGCTTGCAGGGACAGGGGGCAGGAGAGCAGTACTTC	TRBD1	TRBV4-2	TRBJ2-7
CASSPEHLVEPQHF	TGTGCCAGCTCACCAGAACACCTGGTCGAGCCCCAGCATTTT	NA	TRBV18	TRBJ1-5
CASSYSSPFMNTEAFF	TGTGCCAGCAGTTACTCGAGTCCATTTATGAACACTGAAGCTTTCTTT	NA	TRBV6-5	TRBJ1-1
CASSSTGTDESEAFF	TGTGCCAGCAGCTCTACCGGGACAGATGAATCTGAAGCTTTCTTT	TRBD1	TRBV7-9	TRBJ1-1
CASSSPDRGNEQYF	TGTGCCAGCAGCTCGCCCGACAGGGGCAACGAGCAGTACTTC	TRBD1	TRBV5-4	TRBJ2-7
CSVGTGTLGNTIYF	TGCAGCGTTGGGACCGGGACACTTGGAAACACCATATATTTT	NA	TRBV29-1	TRBJ1-3
CASSNSGGAGNEQFF	TGTGCCAGCAGCAATAGCGGGGGGGCCGGAAATGAGCAGTTCTTC	TRBD2	TRBV7-3	TRBJ2-1
CASSLLGYSTDTQYF	TGTGCCAGCAGTTTACTAGGATATAGCACAGATACGCAGTATTTT	NA	TRBV28	TRBJ2-3
CASSLQGGERETQYF	TGCGCCAGCAGCTTACAGGGAGGGGAGAGAGAGACCCAGTACTTC	NA	TRBV5-1	TRBJ2-5